Included here is one T cell receptor beta chain sequence, with context. Its antigen is undetermined. Germline assignment: CDR1 LGHDT and CDR2 YNNKEL (reference sequence). The CDR3 contains 15 residues. V lost 0 bases, J lost 10 bases, and 7 bases stayed unmatched. This specimen belongs to a study of T cells after yellow fever vaccination. Study as a whole: Fractions with few cells were prepared using SMART-Seq v4 Ultra Low Input.

Study-level results: The study noted that FACS-sorted repertoires could contain abundant clonotypes contaminating from the bulk population. The booster saw the reappearance of most primary-vaccination clones (around 96% CD4, around 90% CD8). Only a small proportion of the clonotypes turned up in both the CD4 and the CD8 compartments, likely arising from convergent recombination.

MiXCR, run by TCRdb on the 5' RACE reads, gives a single entry per CDR3 protein. The table has roughly 520,000 distinct CDR3 sequences, just over 20% seen once; the top ten hold around 17%. The J gene is TRBJ2-4, the V gene TRBV3-1; TRBD2 matches at 9 bases. The clonotype was recovered from a man aged 18-30 years who received the YFV17D yellow fever vaccine. Sequencing used PBMCs, obtained 21 days after the first yellow fever vaccination. The CDR3 DNA reads as TGTGCCAGCAGCCAAGACGGGCTAGCGGGGCTAATTCAGTACTTC. Its protein product is CASSQDGLAGLIQYF. The variable domain in full, with the rest retrieved from reference TRBV3-1 and TRBJ2-4, is DTAVSQTPKYLVTQMGNDKSIKCEQNLGHDTMYWYKQDSKKFLKIMFSYNNKELIINETVPNRFSPKSPDKAHLNLHINSLELGDSAVYFCASSQDGLAGLIQYFGAGTRLSVL.